The rows below give T cell receptor beta chains drawn from one sample of a study of molecular identifiers for immune sequencing clone quantification. One entry per CDR3 protein, called by TCRdb with MiXCR from the PCR reads. The sample carries some 96,000 distinct CDR3 sequences, roughly a quarter recorded once. The sequenced sample consisted of naive CD8+ T cells from blood, with Jurkat cell RNA spiked in. The receptors originated from a human donor in good health. Some libraries in this study had Jurkat cell RNA spiked in. Both conserved end residues are part of each CDR3. D genes are given only for firm matches. Size tells how often a clone was seen (once, few, many) or the class of an expanded clone, and some rows leave it out.

TRBD2 | many | TRBJ2-5 | TRBV13 | TGTGCCAGCAGCTTAGGCCCGGGACTAGCGGGAGACCAAGAGACCCAGTACTTC | CASSLGPGLAGDQETQYF
. | many | TRBJ1-1 | TRBV4-2 | TGTGCCAGCAGCCAAGTCTCTTGGGGCGAGGGCACTGAAGCTTTCTTT | CASSQVSWGEGTEAFF
TRBD2 | . | TRBJ2-1 | TRBV4-3 | TGCGCCAGCAGCCAGCGCGGGAGGGCGCATGAGCAGTTCTTC | CASSQRGRAHEQFF
. | many | TRBJ2-5 | TRBV7-2 | TGTGCCAGCAGCCGATACGGGACAATCGAAGAGACCCAGTACTTC | CASSRYGTIEETQYF
. | . | TRBJ2-7 | TRBV23-1 | TGCGCCAGCAGTACCCTCGGGACCTACGAGCAGTACTTC | CASSTLGTYEQYF
TRBD2 | many | TRBJ2-3 | TRBV28 | TGTGCCAGCAGTTCCCGGACTAGCTACACAGATACGCAGTATTTT | CASSSRTSYTDTQYF
TRBD1 | many | TRBJ2-2 | TRBV7-9 | TGTGCCAGCAGCTTAGGGGACGGACAGGGGATCACCGGGGAGCTGTTTTTT | CASSLGDGQGITGELFF
. | many | TRBJ1-1 | TRBV7-9 | TGTGCCAGCAGCTTAGACCGGGCAGGGCTGCGGACTGAAGCTTTCTTT | CASSLDRAGLRTEAFF
. | . | TRBJ2-7 | TRBV12-3/TRBV12-4 | TGTGCCAGCAGTTTATGGGTTCGCGAGCAGTACTTC | CASSLWVREQYF
. | once | TRBJ2-1 | TRBV20-1 | TGCAGTACTAGATTGGGGGAGGTATACAATGAGCAGTTCTTC | CSTRLGEVYNEQFF
TRBD2 | many | TRBJ2-3 | TRBV7-3 | TGTGCCAGCAGCTCGTTAGCGGGAGGGGGAGATACGCAGTATTTT | CASSSLAGGGDTQYF
TRBD2 | few | TRBJ2-3 | TRBV13 | TGTGCCAGCAGCTTAGGCGAAGGGGGACTAGCGGGGGTCCGATCTAGCACAGATACGCAGTATTTT | CASSLGEGGLAGVRSSTDTQYF
. | many | TRBJ1-1 | TRBV9 | TGTGCCAGCAGCGCCTCGCGGACTGAAGCTTTCTTT | CASSASRTEAFF
. | many | TRBJ2-7 | TRBV6-5 | TGTGCCAGCAGTTACTACGGCGGAGCCCACTACGAGCAGTACTTC | CASSYYGGAHYEQYF
. | many | TRBJ2-3 | TRBV4-3 | TGCGCCAGCAGCCAGGGGTTCTACGGAGGGGCAGATACGCAGTATTTT | CASSQGFYGGADTQYF
. | many | TRBJ1-5 | TRBV15 | TGTGCCACCAGCAGAGACGGAAGGAGCAATCAGCCCCAGCATTTT | CATSRDGRSNQPQHF
. | few | TRBJ1-1 | TRBV5-4 | TGTGCCAGCAGCGAAGCCAATTGGGCTGAAGCTTTCTTT | CASSEANWAEAFF
. | many | TRBJ2-7 | TRBV5-1 | TGCGCCAGCAGCCTGGACCTCTCCGGTGGCGAGCAGTACTTC | CASSLDLSGGEQYF
. | . | TRBJ2-7 | TRBV28 | TGTGCCAGCAGTTCGGACACTCAGTTCGGGTCCTACGAGCAGTACTTC | CASSSDTQFGSYEQYF
TRBD2 | . | TRBJ2-1 | TRBV9 | TGTGCCAGCAGCCCACGCCTTACTAGCGGGGGACCCAACAATGAGCAGTTCTTC | CASSPRLTSGGPNNEQFF
TRBD1 | . | TRBJ2-7 | TRBV6-1 | TGTGCCAGCAGTGAACCTTACGACAGGGGGCTTTACGAGCGGTACTTC | CASSEPYDRGLYERYF
. | many | TRBJ1-1 | TRBV6-1 | TGTGCCAGCGTCGTTTTTGACACTGAAGCTTTCTTT | CASVVFDTEAFF
. | many | TRBJ2-2 | TRBV19 | TGTGCCAGTAGTCCGAAGGTCACCGGGGAGCTGTTTTTT | CASSPKVTGELFF
. | . | TRBJ2-5 | TRBV7-6 | TGTGCCAGCAGCTTTGGCTGGGGGACACGAGATACCCAAGAGACCCAGTACTTC | CASSFGWGTRDTQETQYF
. | many | TRBJ1-5 | TRBV18 | TGTGCCAGCTCACCGAGTACGGGTCAGCCCCAGCATTTT | CASSPSTGQPQHF
TRBD2 | few | TRBJ2-1 | TRBV12-3/TRBV12-4 | TGTGCCAGCAGCTCCGGGACTAGACCGTACAATGAGCAGTTCTTC | CASSSGTRPYNEQFF
. | . | TRBJ1-5 | TRBV11-2 | TGTGCCAGCAGCTTAGGTCAGGCACCGGGGGATCAGCCCCAGCATTTT | CASSLGQAPGDQPQHF
. | many | TRBJ2-1 | TRBV6-1 | TGTGCCAGCAGTGAGGGTCAAGGATATAGCTCCTACAATGAGCAGTTCTTC | CASSEGQGYSSYNEQFF
TRBD2 | many | TRBJ2-7 | TRBV7-9 | TGTGCCAGCATGTCGGGACTAGCCTACGAGCAGTACTTC | CASMSGLAYEQYF
TRBD2 | . | TRBJ2-1 | TRBV6-5 | TGTGCCAGCACGCTACTAGCGGGGGGGGGCAATGAGCAGTTCTTC | CASTLLAGGGNEQFF
. | many | TRBJ1-3 | TRBV9 | TGTGCCAGCAGCGTTGCAGGGCCGACCTCTGGAAACACCATATATTTT | CASSVAGPTSGNTIYF
. | few | TRBJ2-2 | TRBV30 | TGTGCTGGGGGTAGTCGAGGCACCGGGGAGCTGTTTTTT | CAGGSRGTGELFF
. | many | TRBJ2-3 | TRBV5-1 | TGCGCCAGCAGTGATAGGGGCAGCACAGATACGCAGTATTTT | CASSDRGSTDTQYF
. | many | TRBJ2-3 | TRBV2 | TGTGCCAGCGTTGAAGGGGGAGCTGCAGATACGCAGTATTTT | CASVEGGAADTQYF
. | many | TRBJ2-2 | TRBV6-4 | TGTGCCAGCAGAGTAGGGGCAGAATACACCGGGGAGCTGTTTTTT | CASRVGAEYTGELFF
. | many | TRBJ2-7 | TRBV27 | TGTGCCAGCAGTTCTCCTGGGTCAGGGGCTTCCTACGAGCAGTACTTC | CASSSPGSGASYEQYF
. | many | TRBJ2-4 | TRBV4-3 | TGCGCCAGCAGCCAAACCCGGGACATAGGACGTTATTTAGCCAAAAACATTCAGTACTTC | CASSQTRDIGRYLAKNIQYF
. | once | TRBJ2-2 | TRBV27 | TGTGCCAGCAGTTGGAGTAGGATCGCCGGGGAGCTGTTTTTT | CASSWSRIAGELFF
. | many | TRBJ2-3 | TRBV6-1 | TGTGCCAGCAGTGAAGTAGGGGCTAGCACAGATACGCAGTATTTT | CASSEVGASTDTQYF
. | many | TRBJ2-2 | TRBV29-1 | TGCAGCGTTGTAAAGGGCACCGGGGAGCTGTTTTTT | CSVVKGTGELFF
TRBD1 | many | TRBJ1-1 | TRBV27 | TGTGCCAGCAGTACGGGACAGGGGTATGTCACTGAAGCTTTCTTT | CASSTGQGYVTEAFF
. | . | TRBJ2-5 | TRBV27 | TGTGCCAGCAGTTTAATAGCGGCGCAAGAGCCCCAGTACTTC | CASSLIAAQEPQYF
. | . | TRBJ2-1 | TRBV6-2/TRBV6-3 | TGTGCCAGCAGTTACTCGATGAGGCGGGCGAGCTACAATGAGCAGTTCTTC | CASSYSMRRASYNEQFF
TRBD2 | . | TRBJ2-7 | TRBV4-3 | TGCGCCAGCAGCCACGAACTAGCGGGAGCTTCCTACGAGCAGTACTTC | CASSHELAGASYEQYF
. | many | TRBJ1-2 | TRBV12-3/TRBV12-4 | TGTGCCAGCAGCCTCGACCCCAACAACGCCTATGGCTACACCTTC | CASSLDPNNAYGYTF
. | many | TRBJ2-1 | TRBV4-3 | TGCGCCAGCAGCCAAGATGTAGGGGGCTCCTACAATGAGCAGTTCTTC | CASSQDVGGSYNEQFF
. | . | TRBJ1-1 | TRBV4-3 | TGCGCCAGCAGCCAGGATTCGGGGCTGGACACTGGGGCTTTCTTT | CASSQDSGLDTGAFF
. | many | TRBJ2-3 | TRBV12-3/TRBV12-4 | TGTGCCAGCAACAGAGGGGTAGATACGCAGTATTTT | CASNRGVDTQYF
. | . | TRBJ2-1 | TRBV27 | TGTGCCAGCAGTTTATTAGTTAGTGAGGGCAGCTATGAGCAGTTCTTC | CASSLLVSEGSYEQFF
. | many | TRBJ2-1 | TRBV11-2 | TGTGCCAGCAGCTTATTTCGGGGGGCTTCCCGAGAGCAGTTCTTC | CASSLFRGASREQFF
TRBD1 | many | TRBJ1-3 | TRBV9 | TGTGCCAGCAGCCCCTATGGACAGGGGAGAGGCACCATATATTTT | CASSPYGQGRGTIYF
. | few | TRBJ1-2 | TRBV12-3/TRBV12-4 | TGTGCCAGCAGATTCGTGGGGCAGGGTAACTATGGCTACACCTTC | CASRFVGQGNYGYTF
. | many | TRBJ2-3 | TRBV6-1 | TGTGCCAGCAGTGAAGAGGTCTCGGACTCAACAGATACGCAGTATTTT | CASSEEVSDSTDTQYF
. | . | TRBJ2-7 | TRBV20-1 | TGCAGTGCTCGCGAGGGCCCGCCTACCTACGAGCAGTACTTC | CSAREGPPTYEQYF
. | many | TRBJ2-2 | TRBV20-1 | TGCAGTGCTAGACCCAGGGGCACCGGGGAGCTGTTTTTT | CSARPRGTGELFF
. | . | TRBJ2-3 | TRBV2 | TGTGCCAGCAGTGATGACGGGACACTAAGAGGGACAGATACGCAGTATTTT | CASSDDGTLRGTDTQYF
. | . | TRBJ2-7 | TRBV4-1 | TGCGCCAGCAGCCAATGGACCACCCTTCTGGATGAGCAGTACTTC | CASSQWTTLLDEQYF
. | . | TRBJ2-7 | TRBV19 | TGTGCCTGTAGTTCTTCCGGGGCCTACTCCGAGCAGTACTTC | CACSSSGAYSEQYF
. | many | TRBJ2-3 | TRBV6-2/TRBV6-3 | TGTGCCAGCGGGACGATGGATACGCAGTATTTT | CASGTMDTQYF
. | few | TRBJ1-5 | TRBV7-8 | TGTGCCAGCAGCGAGGGGGGTGGAGGCAATCAGCCCCAGCATTTT | CASSEGGGGNQPQHF